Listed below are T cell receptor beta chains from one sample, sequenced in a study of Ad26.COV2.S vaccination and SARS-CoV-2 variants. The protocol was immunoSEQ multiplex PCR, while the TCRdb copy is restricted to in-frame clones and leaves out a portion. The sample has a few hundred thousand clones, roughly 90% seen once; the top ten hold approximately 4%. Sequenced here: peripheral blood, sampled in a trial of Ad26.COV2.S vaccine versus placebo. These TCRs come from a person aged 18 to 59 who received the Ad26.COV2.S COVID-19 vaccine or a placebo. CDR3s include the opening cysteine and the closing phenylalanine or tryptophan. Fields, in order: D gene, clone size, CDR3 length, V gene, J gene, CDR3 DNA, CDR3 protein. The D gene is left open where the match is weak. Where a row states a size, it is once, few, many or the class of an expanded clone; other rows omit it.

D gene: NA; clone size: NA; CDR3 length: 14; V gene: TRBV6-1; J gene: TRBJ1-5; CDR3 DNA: TGTGCCAGCAGTGATATCTCTAGCAATCAGCCCCAGCATTTT; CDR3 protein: CASSDISSNQPQHF
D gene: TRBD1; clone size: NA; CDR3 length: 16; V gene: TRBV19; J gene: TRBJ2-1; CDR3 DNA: TGTGCCAGTAGCACCGCGGACAGGGTCTATGACAATGAGCAGTTCTTC; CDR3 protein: CASSTADRVYDNEQFF
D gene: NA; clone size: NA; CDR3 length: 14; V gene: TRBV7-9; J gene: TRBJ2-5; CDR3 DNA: TGTGCCAGCAGCCTGAGACTAGACCAAGAGACCCAGTACTTC; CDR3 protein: CASSLRLDQETQYF
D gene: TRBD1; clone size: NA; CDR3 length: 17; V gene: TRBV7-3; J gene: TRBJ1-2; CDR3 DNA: TGTGCCAGCAGCTCAATGCCAGGACAGGGGGCAATATCCGGCTACACCTTC; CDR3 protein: CASSSMPGQGAISGYTF
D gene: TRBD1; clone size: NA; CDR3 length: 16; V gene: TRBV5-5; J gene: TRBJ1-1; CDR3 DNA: TGTGCCAGCAGCTTGGCCCTCAGGGGGACTAGGACTGAAGCTTTCTTT; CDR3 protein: CASSLALRGTRTEAFF
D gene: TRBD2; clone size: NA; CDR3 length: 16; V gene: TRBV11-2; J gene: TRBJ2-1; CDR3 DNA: TGTGCCAGCAGCTTACAGACTAGCGGCTTATACAATGAGCAGTTCTTC; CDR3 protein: CASSLQTSGLYNEQFF
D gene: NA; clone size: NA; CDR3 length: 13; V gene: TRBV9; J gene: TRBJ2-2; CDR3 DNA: TGTGCCAGCAAGATGGGGGTTACCGGGGAGCTGTTTTTT; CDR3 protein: CASKMGVTGELFF
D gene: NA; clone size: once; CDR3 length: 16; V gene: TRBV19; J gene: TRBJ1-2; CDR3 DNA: TGTGCCAGTAGTATTGCGGCCGGGCTGGGAAACTATGGCTACACCTTC; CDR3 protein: CASSIAAGLGNYGYTF
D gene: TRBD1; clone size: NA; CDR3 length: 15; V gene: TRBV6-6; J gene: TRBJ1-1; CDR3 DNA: TGTGCCAGCAGCCTGTCTCGGACAGGGGAAACTGAAGCTTTCTTT; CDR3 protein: CASSLSRTGETEAFF
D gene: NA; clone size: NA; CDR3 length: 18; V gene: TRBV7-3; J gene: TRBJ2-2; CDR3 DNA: TGTGCCAGCAGCTTAAGGTTCGGGGGCGCCCTGAACACCGGGGAGCTGTTTTTT; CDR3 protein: CASSLRFGGALNTGELFF
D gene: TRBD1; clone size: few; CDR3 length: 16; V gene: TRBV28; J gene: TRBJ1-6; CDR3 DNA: TGTGCCAGCAGGGCAATTTCGGACAGGACTAATTCACCCCTCCACTTT; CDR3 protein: CASRAISDRTNSPLHF
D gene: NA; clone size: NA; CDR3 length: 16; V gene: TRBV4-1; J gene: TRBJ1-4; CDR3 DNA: TGCGCCAGCAGCCAAGATGTGTCGCAGGGTTATGAAAAACTGTTTTTT; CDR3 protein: CASSQDVSQGYEKLFF
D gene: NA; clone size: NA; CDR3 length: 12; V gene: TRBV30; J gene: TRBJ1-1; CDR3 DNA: TGTGCCTGGAGTGTACGTAGCACTGAAGCTTTCTTT; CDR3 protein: CAWSVRSTEAFF
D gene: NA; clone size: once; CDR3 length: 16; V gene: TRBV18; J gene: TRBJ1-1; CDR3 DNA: TGTGCCAGCTCACCCTGGACAATCACCCCGGGCACTGAAGCTTTCTTT; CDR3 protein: CASSPWTITPGTEAFF
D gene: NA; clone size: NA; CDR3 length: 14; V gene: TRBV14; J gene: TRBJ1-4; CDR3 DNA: TGTGCCAGCAGCCGGGAAGGGCATACTGAAAAACTGTTTTTT; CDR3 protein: CASSREGHTEKLFF
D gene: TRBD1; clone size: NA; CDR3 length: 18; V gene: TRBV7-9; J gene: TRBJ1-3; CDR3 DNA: TGTGCCAGCAGCTTAGCTAACAGGGGGCTGGGATTTGGAAACACCATATATTTT; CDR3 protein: CASSLANRGLGFGNTIYF
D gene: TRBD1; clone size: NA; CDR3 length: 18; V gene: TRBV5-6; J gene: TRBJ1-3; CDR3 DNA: TGTGCCAGCAGCTTGGCCGGGGACAGGGTTCTTTCTGGAAACACCATATATTTT; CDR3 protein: CASSLAGDRVLSGNTIYF
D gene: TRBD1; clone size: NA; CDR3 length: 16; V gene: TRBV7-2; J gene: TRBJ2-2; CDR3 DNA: TGTGCCAGCAGCTTAGTTGCAGGGGGCCTCACCGGGGAGCTGTTTTTT; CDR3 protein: CASSLVAGGLTGELFF
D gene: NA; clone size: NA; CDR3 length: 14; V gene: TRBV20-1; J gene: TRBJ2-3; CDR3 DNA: TGCAGTGCTAGTAAGGTGGGGCCGGGGGATACGCAGTATTTT; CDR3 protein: CSASKVGPGDTQYF
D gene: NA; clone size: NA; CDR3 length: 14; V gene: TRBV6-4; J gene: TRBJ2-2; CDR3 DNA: TGTGCCAGCAGTTCAGACAGCTACACCGGGGAGCTGTTTTTT; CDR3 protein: CASSSDSYTGELFF
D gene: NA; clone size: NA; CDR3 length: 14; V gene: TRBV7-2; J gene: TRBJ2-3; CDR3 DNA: TGTGCCAGCAGCTTAGTCGAGCTTATAGATACGCAGTATTTT; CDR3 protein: CASSLVELIDTQYF
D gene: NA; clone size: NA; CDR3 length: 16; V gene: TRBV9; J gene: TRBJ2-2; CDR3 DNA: TGTGCCAGCAGCGTAGGAGGCTGGGGGGCGACCGGGGAGCTGTTTTTT; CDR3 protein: CASSVGGWGATGELFF
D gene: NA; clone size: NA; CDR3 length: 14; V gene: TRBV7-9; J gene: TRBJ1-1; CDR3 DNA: TGTGCCAGCAGCTTAGGGTATGGGGGAGAAGGGGCTTTCTTT; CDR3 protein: CASSLGYGGEGAFF
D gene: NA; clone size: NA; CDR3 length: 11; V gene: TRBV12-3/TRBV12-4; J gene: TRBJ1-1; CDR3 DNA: TGTGCCAGCAGTTCGTACACTGAAGCTTTCTTT; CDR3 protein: CASSSYTEAFF
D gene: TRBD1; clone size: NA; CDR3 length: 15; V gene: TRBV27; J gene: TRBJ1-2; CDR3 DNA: TGTGCCAGCAGCCCCGGGACAGGGAGAAACTATGGCTACACCTTC; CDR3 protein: CASSPGTGRNYGYTF
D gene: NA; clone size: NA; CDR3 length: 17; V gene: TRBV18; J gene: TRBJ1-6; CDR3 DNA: TGTGCCAGCTCACCAGGGTTGGGCAGATCCCTAAATTCACCCCTCCACTTT; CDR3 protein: CASSPGLGRSLNSPLHF
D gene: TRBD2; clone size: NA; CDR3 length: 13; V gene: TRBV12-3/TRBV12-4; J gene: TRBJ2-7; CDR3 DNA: TGTGCCAGCAGTTTCCATGGGGGGGACGAGCAGTACTTC; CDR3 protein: CASSFHGGDEQYF
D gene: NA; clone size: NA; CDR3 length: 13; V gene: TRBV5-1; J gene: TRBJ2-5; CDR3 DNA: TGCGCCAGCAGCTTGGGCAGTCAAGAGACCCAGTACTTC; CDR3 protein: CASSLGSQETQYF
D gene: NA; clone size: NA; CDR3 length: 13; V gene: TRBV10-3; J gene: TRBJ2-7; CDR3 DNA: TGTGCCATCAGTGAACGGGCCGGGTACGAGCAGTACTTC; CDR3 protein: CAISERAGYEQYF
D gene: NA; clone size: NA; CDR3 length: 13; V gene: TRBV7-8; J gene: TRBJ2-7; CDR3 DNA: TGTGCCAGCATGGCGGGCAGCCAATACGAGCAGTACTTC; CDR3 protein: CASMAGSQYEQYF
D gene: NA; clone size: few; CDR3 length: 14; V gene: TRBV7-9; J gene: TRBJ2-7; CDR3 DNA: TGTGCCAGCAGCTTACCCTCTAGCGTACACGAGCAGTACTTC; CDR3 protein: CASSLPSSVHEQYF
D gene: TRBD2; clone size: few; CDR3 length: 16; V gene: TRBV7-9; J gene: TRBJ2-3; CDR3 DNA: TGTGCCAGCAGCTTATCTAGCGGGGAAGGCACAGATACGCAGTATTTT; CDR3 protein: CASSLSSGEGTDTQYF
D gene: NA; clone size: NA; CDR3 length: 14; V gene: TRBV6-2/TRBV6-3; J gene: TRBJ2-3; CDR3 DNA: TGTGCCAGCAGTTACCAGGGTCCTGAACGTACGCAGTATTTT; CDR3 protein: CASSYQGPERTQYF
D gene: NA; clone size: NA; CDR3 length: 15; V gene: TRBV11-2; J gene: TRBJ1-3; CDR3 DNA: TGTGCCAGCAGCTTAGTCCGGCAGAAAAGAGACACCATATATTTT; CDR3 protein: CASSLVRQKRDTIYF
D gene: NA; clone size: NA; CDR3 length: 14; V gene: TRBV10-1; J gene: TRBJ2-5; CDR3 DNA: TGCGCCAGCAGTGAGTCAGATGGGGGAGAGACCCAGTACTTC; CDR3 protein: CASSESDGGETQYF
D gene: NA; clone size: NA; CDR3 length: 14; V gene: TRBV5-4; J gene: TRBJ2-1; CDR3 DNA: TGTGCCAGCAGCCCATTACCCGGTTTGGGTGAGCAGTTCTTC; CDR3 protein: CASSPLPGLGEQFF
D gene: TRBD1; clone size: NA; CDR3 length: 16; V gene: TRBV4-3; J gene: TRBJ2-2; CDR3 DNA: TGCGCCAGCAGCCAAGGACGGGACAGGAGCACCGGGGAGCTGTTTTTT; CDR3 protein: CASSQGRDRSTGELFF
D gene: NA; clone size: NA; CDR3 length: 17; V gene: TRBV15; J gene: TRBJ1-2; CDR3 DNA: TGTGCCACCAGCAGAGATCTAACCGGGACCGCTAACTATGGCTACACCTTC; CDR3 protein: CATSRDLTGTANYGYTF
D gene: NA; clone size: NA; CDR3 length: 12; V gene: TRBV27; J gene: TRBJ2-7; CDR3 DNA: TGTGCCAGCAGTTCAACAGGGAGCGAGCAGTACTTC; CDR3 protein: CASSSTGSEQYF
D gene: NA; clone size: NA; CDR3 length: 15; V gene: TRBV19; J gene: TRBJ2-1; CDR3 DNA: TGTGCCAGTGCGAGACAGGAAAGCTCCTACAATGAGCAGTTCTTC; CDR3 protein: CASARQESSYNEQFF